The entry that follows covers one T cell receptor beta chain sequence. The sample is drawn from a study of T cell changes during pregnancy in multiple sclerosis. Clones were read by immunoSEQ multiplex PCR, and TCRdb kept only the in-frame ones, dropping some. The sample comprises about 50,000 clones, 80% to 95% of which are singletons, and about 0.75% rests with the top ten. This CDR3 comprises 11 residues. Germline V lookup: CDR1 MNHNS, CDR2 SASEGT. The V and J ends lost 6 bases and 7 bases, in that order; junction bases with no gene match: 2. Source: CD4+ T cells from peripheral blood mononuclear cells, taken in the third trimester of pregnancy. The rearrangement joins TRBV6-1 to TRBJ1-1; 7 nucleotides line up with TRBD1. The receptor comes from a female donor with multiple sclerosis, enrolled in a pregnancy study. CDR3 coding DNA: TGTGCCAGCAGCCAGGGGGGTGAAGCTTTCTTT. Amino acid sequence: CASSQGGEAFF.